The clone carrying this T cell receptor beta chain was detected only a few times. Each of the donors was a healthy adult who was HIV-negative and had not had a recent acute infection or vaccination. The record originates from a study of shared clonotypes between healthy human individuals. The genomic DNA of each subset was split evenly across several immunoSEQ plates. PCR replicates performed on unsorted PBMC used roughly 300 ng DNA, 30,000 or so T cell genomes. Produced via immunoSEQ multiplex PCR; TCRdb's table is partial and in-frame only. The repertoire holds 550,000 to 600,000 clones, with around 78% as singletons. The germline V gene encodes CDR1 SGHNT and CDR2 YYREEE (reference sequence). V lost 4 bases, J lost 4 bases, and 13 bases stayed unmatched. The CDR3 sequence is 16 residues long.

V usage is TRBV5-4 and J usage is TRBJ1-1; TRBD1 matches 7 bases. The sequencing sample was made of PBMCs. The receptor comes from a middle-aged woman in good health. Some clones in this sample may be carry-over from other donors' samples. The CDR3 sequence is CASSRQGGGLSTEAFF. CDR3 nucleotide sequence: TGTGCCAGCAGCAGACAGGGAGGAGGTTTGAGCACTGAAGCTTTCTTT.